This TCR beta chain stems from a study of beta chain features in type 1 diabetes. After removal of 2 bases from V and 4 bases from J, the junction contained 4 bases not matched to a gene. Germline V gene lookup returns CDR1 SGHRS and CDR2 YFSETQ. The CDR3 is 16 amino acids. Reverse transcribing all isolated RNA meant expressed TCRB transcripts were sequenced. Each sample of naive, central memory or regulatory T cells had, on average, approximately 3.5 million reads. Assay used: immunoSEQ multiplex PCR; TCRdb lists only in-frame clones, some missing. The sample includes hundreds of thousands of clones, about a sixth of them seen just once.

J is TRBJ2-1 and V is TRBV5-1, with 12 nucleotides matching TRBD2. This TCR came from a man aged 18 to 35 in good health. Sequences were obtained from naive CD4+ T cells from blood. CDR3 region: CASSFLTSGSYNEQFF. In nucleotides, the CDR3 is TGCGCCAGCAGCTTCTTGACTAGCGGGAGTTACAATGAGCAGTTCTTC.